The 32 T cell receptor beta chains in this list originate from one sample, sequenced in a study of T cell changes during pregnancy in multiple sclerosis. Produced via immunoSEQ multiplex PCR; TCRdb's table is partial and in-frame only. The repertoire holds tens of thousands of clones, almost 95% seen once, with about 2% in the top ten. The sample consisted of peripheral blood, taken after pregnancy. Receptors originate from a female donor with multiple sclerosis, enrolled in a pregnancy study.

This chain links TRBV18 with TRBJ1-2; D not certain. V gave up 6 bases and J gave up 1 base, with 18 bases separating them. The CDR3 loop spans 16 amino acids. From germline, CDR1 is KGHSH and CDR2 LQKENI. The CDR3 is CASSPPGISLNYGYTF. DNA of the CDR3: TGTGCCAGCTCGCCCCCCGGGATATCCCTTAACTATGGCTACACCTTC. Variable domain in full (rest from reference TRBV18 and TRBJ1-2): NAGVMQNPRHLVRRRGQEARLRCSPMKGHSHVYWYRQLPEEGLKFMVYLQKENIIDESGMPKERFSAEFPKEGPSILRIQQVVRGDSAAYFCASSPPGISLNYGYTFGSGTRLTVV.

The chain combines TRBV27 with TRBJ1-2; 7 bases are a match to TRBD1. Looked up from germline, CDR1 is MNHEY and CDR2 is SMNVEV (reference sequence). The CDR3 has 16 residues. V lost 7 bases to trimming and J lost 4 bases; unmatched junction nucleotides: 15. The CDR3 sequence: CASTHTLGTAFYGYTF. The CDR3 DNA reads as TGTGCCAGCACCCACACCCTGGGGACAGCGTTCTATGGCTACACCTTC.

Only a few counts were recorded for this clone. The rearrangement links TRBV5-1 to TRBJ1-1, with no clear D. V was cut by 4 bases and J by 0 bases, with 7 bases left in between. The CDR3 extends over 13 amino acids. The V gene's germline CDR1 is SGHRS and CDR2 YFSETQ. The CDR3 region has the DNA TGCGCCAGCAGCCCAGATCTGAACACTGAAGCTTTCTTT. Protein sequence: CASSPDLNTEAFF.

The CDR3 bases are TGTGCCAGTAGTCCCGGACTAGCGGGACGGCGAGATACGCAGTATTTT. Translated: CASSPGLAGRRDTQYF. This sequence joins TRBV19 and TRBJ2-3; 12 bases agree with TRBD2. The CDR3 has 16 amino acids. V dropped 5 bases and J dropped 5; count of bases not matched to a gene: 8. The germline gives CDR1 LNHDA, CDR2 SQIVND (reference sequence). The whole variable domain, filled in from reference TRBV19 and TRBJ2-3, reads DGGITQSPKYLFRKEGQNVTLSCEQNLNHDAMYWYRQDPGQGLRLIYYSQIVNDFQKGDIAEGYSVSREKKESFPLTVTSAQKNPTAFYLCASSPGLAGRRDTQYFGPGTRLTVL.

The V and J genes are TRBV5-1 and TRBJ1-1, with D hard to call. From germline, CDR1 is SGHRS and CDR2 YFSETQ. The CDR3 loop spans 16 amino acids. V shed 4 bases and J shed 1 base, with 17 bases lying between them. This CDR3 is CASSVGVRGQNTEAFF. In nucleotides, the CDR3 is TGCGCCAGCAGCGTCGGGGTACGAGGCCAGAACACTGAAGCTTTCTTT.

V is TRBV27 and J is TRBJ1-2, with D tentatively TRBD1 (6 bases). V dropped 4 bases and J dropped 4 bases, with 13 bases sitting between them. The CDR3 consists of 14 residues. Germline V CDR1 and CDR2: MNHEY, SMNVEV (reference sequence). The CDR3 sequence: CASSSLQGFYGYTF. CDR3 bases: TGTGCCAGCAGTTCCTTACAGGGATTCTATGGCTACACCTTC.

The V and J genes are TRBV25-1 and TRBJ2-3, with D perhaps matching TRBD2 (5 bases). From germline, CDR1 is MGHDK and CDR2 SYGVNS. The V and J ends lost 2 bases and 5 bases respectively, with 8 bases between them. There are 13 residues in the CDR3. In DNA form, the CDR3 reads TGTGCCAGCAGTGAAGCGGGTAGAGATACGCAGTATTTT. Protein sequence: CASSEAGRDTQYF.

V usage is TRBV2 and J usage is TRBJ1-3, with D unresolved. V was trimmed by 6 bases and J by 0 bases, leaving 9 bases between them. This CDR3 has 14 residues. Germline CDR1 reads SNHLY; CDR2 reads FYNNEI. The CDR3 region is CASREQPSGNTIYF. CDR3 coding DNA: TGTGCCAGCAGGGAGCAGCCCTCTGGAAACACCATATATTTT.

CDR3 nucleotides: TGCGCCAGCAGCACCTCAGGGACAGCTACTGAGCAGTACTTC. It is translated as CASSTSGTATEQYF. The V and J genes are TRBV5-1 and TRBJ2-7; 7 positions match TRBD1. CDR1 and CDR2 (germline): SGHRS, YFSETQ. J was trimmed by 7 bases and V by 4 bases; bases with no gene match: 11. The CDR3 contains 14 residues.

This sequence joins TRBV18 and TRBJ2-7; 10 bases line up with TRBD1. The CDR3 contains 15 residues. Germline V gene sequence: CDR1 KGHSH, CDR2 LQKENI. With V trimmed by 2 bases and J by 3 bases, 4 bases remained unmatched. Here the CDR3 DNA reads TGTGCCAGCTCACCAGCCGGGACAGGGGACTACGAGCAGTACTTC. Translation: CASSPAGTGDYEQYF.

The gene calls are TRBV18 and TRBJ1-1, with TRBD1 matching over 7 bases. Per the germline V gene, CDR1 is KGHSH and CDR2 is LQKENI. This CDR3 contains 15 residues. V was clipped by 3 bases and J by 8 bases; unmatched bases: 12. The CDR3 coding sequence is TGTGCCAGCTCACCGGTTGAGGGGGCAGGGGGAGAAGCTTTCTTT. It yields the protein CASSPVEGAGGEAFF.

This clone was seen just once. This chain joins TRBV5-1 and TRBJ1-4; no clear D. The germline V and J ends were trimmed by 0 bases and 4 bases, with 7 bases remaining between them. The germline V gene encodes CDR1 SGHRS and CDR2 YFSETQ. The CDR3 has 14 amino acids. In nucleotides, the CDR3 is TGCGCCAGCAGCTTGGGAGAATTTAATGAAAAACTGTTTTTT. Translating it yields CASSLGEFNEKLFF. Full variable domain (outside the CDR3, taken from reference TRBV5-1 and TRBJ1-4): KAGVTQTPRYLIKTRGQQVTLSCSPISGHRSVSWYQQTPGQGLQFLFEYFSETQRNKGNFPGRFSGRQFSNSRSEMNVSTLELGDSALYLCASSLGEFNEKLFFGSGTQLSVL.

The chain recombines TRBV7-9 with TRBJ1-2; the D is unclear. In germline, CDR1 is SEHNR, CDR2 FQNEAQ (reference sequence). V was pared by 1 base and J by 4 bases, with 13 bases between. The CDR3 is 15 residues long. CDR3 in amino acids: CASSLDVGPGYGYTF. As DNA, the CDR3 is TGTGCCAGCAGCTTAGATGTGGGCCCAGGCTATGGCTACACCTTC. The variable domain in full, with the rest retrieved from reference TRBV7-9 and TRBJ1-2, is DTGVSQNPRHKITKRGQNVTFRCDPISEHNRLYWYRQTLGQGPEFLTYFQNEAQLEKSRLLSDRFSAERPKGSFSTLEIQRTEQGDSAMYLCASSLDVGPGYGYTFGSGTRLTVV.

This chain joins TRBV6-1 and TRBJ1-3; D uncertain. The V gene's germline CDR1 is MNHNS and CDR2 SASEGT. This CDR3 comprises 16 residues. Trimming left V 4 bases short and J 0 bases short, with 13 bases between. The CDR3 sequence: CASSASDGDSGNTIYF. CDR3 in DNA: TGTGCCAGCAGTGCTAGCGACGGAGACTCTGGAAACACCATATATTTT.

DNA of the CDR3: TGTGCCAGCAGTCACCAGGGGGCTGGGACTGAAGCTTTCTTT. Protein: CASSHQGAGTEAFF. This chain connects TRBV6-5 to TRBJ1-1, with 8 nucleotides matching TRBD1. From germline, CDR1 is MNHEY and CDR2 SVGAGI. V gave up 5 bases and J gave up 5 bases; unmatched junction bases: 7. This CDR3 has 14 residues.

The CDR3 is CASSEFASGRGGQFF. The CDR3 nucleotides read TGTGCCAGCAGTGAATTCGCTAGCGGGAGAGGGGGGCAGTTCTTC. The V call is TRBV25-1, the J call TRBJ2-1; 10 bases are shared with TRBD2. Trimming took 1 base from V and 12 from J; bases not matched to a gene: 9. From germline, CDR1 is MGHDK and CDR2 SYGVNS. The CDR3 runs to 15 residues.

The count of this clone is one. The chain links TRBV4-3 to TRBJ2-2, with D possibly TRBD2 on 5 matching bases. Germline V gene sequence: CDR1 LGHNA, CDR2 YSLEER. V was shortened by 4 bases and J by 2 bases, with 11 bases between the two germline ends. The CDR3 has 15 residues. CDR3 region: CASSRRGVNTGELFF. In DNA, the CDR3 is TGCGCCAGCAGCCGCCGGGGAGTCAACACCGGGGAGCTGTTTTTT.

The chain combines TRBV6-6 with TRBJ1-2, with 7 bases identical to TRBD1. The CDR3 is 15 residues long. Trimming cost V 6 bases and J 4 bases; bases outside gene matches: 11. CDR1 is MNHNY and CDR2 is SVGAGI in the germline V gene (reference sequence). CDR3 loop: CASRPTGSGGYGYTF. As DNA, the CDR3 is TGTGCCAGCAGGCCCACCGGGTCAGGGGGCTATGGCTACACCTTC.

This clone has at least ten counts. The chain carries TRBV25-1 and TRBJ1-1; no reliable D call. Trimming took 1 base from V and 2 from J, leaving 11 bases between them. CDR1 MGHDK and CDR2 SYGVNS come from the germline V gene. This CDR3 has 15 amino acids. CDR3 in amino acids: CASSESITINTEAFF. The CDR3, as DNA: TGTGCCAGCAGTGAATCTATTACTATAAACACTGAAGCTTTCTTT.

The V call is TRBV9, the J call TRBJ1-1, with 8 bases identical to TRBD1. This CDR3 has 14 amino acids. J gave up 1 base and V 3 bases, and 2 bases lay outside the gene matches. The V gene's germline CDR1 is SGDLS and CDR2 YYNGEE. The chain's CDR3 is CASSDTGGNTEAFF. For the CDR3, the DNA is TGTGCCAGCAGCGATACAGGGGGGAACACTGAAGCTTTCTTT.

This sequence joins TRBV12-5 and TRBJ1-6, with 7 bases that match TRBD1. This CDR3 spans 17 amino acids. From germline, CDR1 is LGHNT and CDR2 FRNRAP. The ends lost 6 bases at V and 6 bases at J; junction bases unmatched: 14. DNA for the CDR3: TGTGCTAGTGGCCCTGGGGACAGTGGGTGGTCTAATTCACCCCTCCACTTT. Translating it yields CASGPGDSGWSNSPLHF.

In this sample, this clone turned up once. The chain uses TRBV5-5 and TRBJ2-4; possibly TRBD2 for D (6 bases). Looked up from germline, CDR1 is SGHKS and CDR2 is YYEKEE (reference sequence). This CDR3 contains 11 residues. Between the trimmed V and J ends, which lost 3 bases and 8 bases, there was a span of 6 bases. The CDR3 loop reads CASSWEDIQYF. CDR3 bases: TGTGCCAGCAGCTGGGAGGACATTCAGTACTTC.

In its sample, this clone was seen once. Other nucleotide sequences from this sample produce the same CDR3. The rearrangement links TRBV18 to TRBJ2-3; the match to TRBD2 covers 9 bases. The CDR3 runs to 15 residues. J was trimmed by 3 bases and V by 0 bases; bases with no gene match: 1. The germline V gene encodes CDR1 KGHSH and CDR2 LQKENI. DNA of the CDR3: TGTGCCAGCTCACCACCGAGCGGGGGGACAGATACGCAGTATTTT. It translates to CASSPPSGGTDTQYF.

V gene TRBV10-3 combines with J gene TRBJ1-2; 9 bases align to TRBD1. V was pared by 7 bases and J by 0 bases, with 6 bases of the junction left unmatched. In germline, CDR1 is ENHRY, CDR2 SYGVKD. The CDR3 is 15 amino acids. This chain's CDR3 is CAITDRDRANYGYTF. CDR3 coding DNA: TGTGCCATCACGGACCGGGACAGGGCTAACTATGGCTACACCTTC.

The rearrangement joins TRBV7-3 to TRBJ1-1; the match to TRBD1 covers 7 bases. This CDR3 has 13 amino acids. CDR1 and CDR2 from the germline V gene are SGHTA and FQGTGA. The junction had 4 bases not matched to a gene; V was cut back by 6 bases and J by 3 bases. The CDR3, as DNA: TGTGCCAGCAGTGAGACAGGGTACACTGAAGCTTTCTTT. Amino acids: CASSETGYTEAFF.

This rearrangement joins TRBV5-6 to TRBJ2-3, with 14 positions matching TRBD2. V shed 4 bases, J shed 4 bases, and the junction held 11 bases outside the gene matches. There are 18 residues in the CDR3. Looked up from germline, CDR1 is SGHDT and CDR2 is YYEEEE. CDR3: CASSVRTSGRRAPDTQYF. CDR3 nucleotide sequence: TGTGCCAGCAGCGTTAGGACTAGCGGGAGGAGGGCCCCAGATACGCAGTATTTT. The full variable domain, completed using reference TRBV5-6 and TRBJ2-3, is DAGVTQSPTHLIKTRGQQVTLRCSPKSGHDTVSWYQQALGQGPQFIFQYYEEEERQRGNFPDRFSGHQFPNYSSELNVNALLLGDSALYLCASSVRTSGRRAPDTQYFGPGTRLTVL.

This chain joins TRBV7-9 and TRBJ1-4; maybe TRBD1 (6 bases). CDR1 is SEHNR and CDR2 is FQNEAQ in the germline V gene (reference sequence). V was trimmed by 5 bases and J by 7 bases, leaving 17 bases between them. The CDR3 sequence is 15 residues long. DNA for the CDR3: TGTGCCAGCAGCCCGCAAGGGGGGGCTAGTGAAAAACTGTTTTTT. It is translated as CASSPQGGASEKLFF.

The V gene is TRBV30, the J gene TRBJ1-2; 9 positions agree with TRBD1. This CDR3 is built from 14 residues. The V gene end was trimmed by 3 bases and the J gene end by 2 bases; junction bases not matched to a gene: 4. Per the germline V gene, CDR1 is GTSNPN and CDR2 is SVGIG (reference sequence). The DNA of the CDR3 is TGTGCCTGGAGATTGACAGGGGGAAACTATGGCTACACCTTC. Residues: CAWRLTGGNYGYTF.

The chain is built from TRBV7-7 and TRBJ2-5; 10 nucleotides match TRBD1. Germline CDR1 and CDR2: SSHAT and FNYEAQ (reference sequence). This CDR3 spans 15 amino acids. V shed 3 bases and J 2 bases; nucleotides not matched to a gene: 3. In DNA, the CDR3 is TGTGCCAGCAGCTTTGGACAGGGGGGGCAAGAGACCCAGTACTTC. This gives the protein CASSFGQGGQETQYF.

This chain uses TRBV10-1 with TRBJ2-2; TRBD2 matches 11 bases. The germline CDR1 and CDR2 sequences are WNHNN and SYGVQD (reference sequence). This CDR3 is built from 15 residues. The V gene end was trimmed by 4 bases and the J gene end by 6 bases; junction bases not matched to a gene: 4. CDR3 in amino acids: CASSGGSGRAGELFF. CDR3 nucleotides: TGCGCCAGCAGTGGCGGTAGCGGGAGGGCCGGGGAGCTGTTTTTT.

In this sample, this clone turned up once. V usage is TRBV5-7 and J usage is TRBJ1-2; perhaps TRBD1 as D (5 bases). TRBV5-7 is known as an ORF, though its function is uncertain. The CDR3 extends over 16 amino acids. The ends were cut back, 0 bases at V and 0 bases at J, with 12 bases in the middle. CDR3 bases: TGTGCCAGCAGCTTGGTTTTGGGGCCCACTAACTATGGCTACACCTTC. It yields the protein CASSLVLGPTNYGYTF.

The CDR3 coding sequence is TGTGCCACCCTTAGGACAGGGATTCCTGTCTATGGCTACACCTTC. It encodes CATLRTGIPVYGYTF. The V gene is TRBV6-4, the J gene TRBJ1-2; TRBD1 matches 8 bases. The trim removed 10 bases at V and 4 bases at J, leaving 14 bases unmatched. This CDR3 has 15 amino acids. CDR1 MRHNA and CDR2 SNTAGT come from the germline V gene.